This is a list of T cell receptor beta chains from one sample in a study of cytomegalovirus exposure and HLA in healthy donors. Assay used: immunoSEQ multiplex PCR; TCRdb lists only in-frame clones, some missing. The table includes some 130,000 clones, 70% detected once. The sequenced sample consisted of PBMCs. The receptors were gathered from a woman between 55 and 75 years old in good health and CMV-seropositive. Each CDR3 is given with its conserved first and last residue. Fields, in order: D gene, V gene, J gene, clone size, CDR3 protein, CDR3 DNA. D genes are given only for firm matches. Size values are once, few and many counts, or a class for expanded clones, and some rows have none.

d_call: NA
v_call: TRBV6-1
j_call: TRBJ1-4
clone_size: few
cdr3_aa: CASNGGGLGEKLFF
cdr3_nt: TGTGCCAGCAATGGTGGGGGCCTGGGAGAAAAACTGTTTTTT

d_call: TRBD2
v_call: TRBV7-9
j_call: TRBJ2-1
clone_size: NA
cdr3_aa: CASSYGLAGARGSYNEQFF
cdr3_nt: TGTGCCAGCAGCTACGGACTAGCGGGAGCAAGAGGCTCCTACAATGAGCAGTTCTTC

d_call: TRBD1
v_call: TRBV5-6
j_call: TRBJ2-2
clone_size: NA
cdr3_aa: CASSAVNRGPLGELFF
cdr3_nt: TGTGCCAGCAGCGCAGTAAACAGGGGGCCTCTCGGGGAGCTGTTTTTT

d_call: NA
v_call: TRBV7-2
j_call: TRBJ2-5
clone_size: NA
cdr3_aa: CASSLEAFQETQYF
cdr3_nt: TGTGCCAGCAGCTTAGAAGCTTTCCAAGAGACCCAGTACTTC

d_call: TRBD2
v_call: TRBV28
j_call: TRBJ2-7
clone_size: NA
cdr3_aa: CASRLLAGGRRGEQYF
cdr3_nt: TGTGCCAGCAGGCTACTAGCGGGAGGGCGAAGGGGTGAGCAGTACTTC

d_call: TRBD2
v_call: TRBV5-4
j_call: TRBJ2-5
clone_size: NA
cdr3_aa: CASSRDYGETQYF
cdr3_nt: TGTGCCAGCAGCCGGGACTACGGCGAGACCCAGTACTTC

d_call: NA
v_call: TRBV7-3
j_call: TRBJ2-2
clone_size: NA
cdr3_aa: CASSLSSGELFF
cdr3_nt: TGTGCCAGCAGCTTATCGTCCGGGGAGCTGTTTTTT

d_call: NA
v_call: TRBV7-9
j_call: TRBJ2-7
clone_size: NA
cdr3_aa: CASSSYRENDEQYF
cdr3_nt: TGTGCCAGCAGCTCCTACCGGGAGAATGACGAGCAGTACTTC

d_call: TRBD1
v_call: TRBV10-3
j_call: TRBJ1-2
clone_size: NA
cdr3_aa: CAISPGQGGGYTF
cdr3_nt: TGTGCCATCAGCCCGGGACAGGGGGGGGGCTACACCTTC

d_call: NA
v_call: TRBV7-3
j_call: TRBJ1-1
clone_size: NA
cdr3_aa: CASSPDNGGYTEAFF
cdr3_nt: TGTGCCAGCAGCCCGGACAACGGGGGGTACACTGAAGCTTTCTTT

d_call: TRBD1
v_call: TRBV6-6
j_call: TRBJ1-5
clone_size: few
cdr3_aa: CASTRTGSGDNQPQHF
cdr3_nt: TGTGCCAGCACACGGACAGGGTCCGGCGACAATCAGCCCCAGCATTTT

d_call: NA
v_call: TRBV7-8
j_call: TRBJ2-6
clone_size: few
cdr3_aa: CASSLGASGANVLTF
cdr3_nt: TGTGCCAGCAGCTTAGGGGCTTCTGGGGCCAACGTCCTGACTTTC

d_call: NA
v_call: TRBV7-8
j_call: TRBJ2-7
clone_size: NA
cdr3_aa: CASSLAGHGSYEQYF
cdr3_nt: TGTGCCAGCAGCTTAGCGGGACACGGATCCTACGAGCAGTACTTC

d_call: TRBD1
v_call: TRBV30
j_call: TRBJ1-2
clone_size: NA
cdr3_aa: CAWSVGQAGYTF
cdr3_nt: TGTGCCTGGAGCGTTGGACAGGCCGGCTACACCTTC

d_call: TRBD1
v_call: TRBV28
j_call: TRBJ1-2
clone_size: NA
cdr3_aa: CASRGGRGSPNYGYTF
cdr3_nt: TGTGCCAGCAGGGGGGGCAGGGGGAGCCCTAACTATGGCTACACCTTC

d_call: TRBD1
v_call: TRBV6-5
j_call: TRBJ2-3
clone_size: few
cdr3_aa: CASSQGQGVQYF
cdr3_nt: TGTGCCAGCAGCCAGGGACAGGGGGTCCAGTATTTT

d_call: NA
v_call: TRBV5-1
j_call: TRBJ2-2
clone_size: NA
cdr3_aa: CASSSGVGTGELFF
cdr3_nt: TGCGCCAGCAGTTCGGGAGTAGGAACCGGGGAGCTGTTTTTT

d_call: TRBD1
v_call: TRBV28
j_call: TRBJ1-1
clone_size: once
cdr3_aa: CASSVAGQGNTEAFF
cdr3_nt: TGTGCCAGCAGTGTGGCGGGACAGGGTAACACTGAAGCTTTCTTT

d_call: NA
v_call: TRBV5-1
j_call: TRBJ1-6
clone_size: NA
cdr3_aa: CASSLTDNSPLHF
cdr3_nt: TGCGCCAGCAGCTTGACAGATAATTCACCCCTCCACTTT

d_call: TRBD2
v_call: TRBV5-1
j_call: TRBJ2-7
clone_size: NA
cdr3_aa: CASSSSGAYEQYF
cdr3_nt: TGCGCCAGCAGCTCTAGCGGGGCCTACGAGCAGTACTTC

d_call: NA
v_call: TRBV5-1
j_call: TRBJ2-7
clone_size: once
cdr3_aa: CASSFGPGLIYEQYF
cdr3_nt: TGCGCCAGCAGCTTCGGACCGGGACTGATCTACGAGCAGTACTTC

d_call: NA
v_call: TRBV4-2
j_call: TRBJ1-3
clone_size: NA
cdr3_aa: CASSQEATLDFSGNTIYF
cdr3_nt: TGTGCCAGCAGCCAAGAGGCTACGTTGGACTTCTCTGGAAACACCATATATTTT

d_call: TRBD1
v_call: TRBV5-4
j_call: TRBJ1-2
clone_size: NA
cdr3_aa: CASSVTGGLDGYTF
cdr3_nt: TGTGCCAGCAGCGTTACAGGGGGACTTGATGGCTACACCTTC

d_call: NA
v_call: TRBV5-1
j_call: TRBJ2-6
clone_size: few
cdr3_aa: CASSQGQSGANVLTF
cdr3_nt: TGCGCCAGCAGCCAAGGACAGTCTGGGGCCAACGTCCTGACTTTC

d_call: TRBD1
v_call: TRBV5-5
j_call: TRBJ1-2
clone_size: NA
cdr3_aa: CASRPSGTGGLSGGYTF
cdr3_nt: TGTGCCAGCAGGCCCTCCGGGACAGGGGGCTTAAGTGGTGGCTACACCTTC

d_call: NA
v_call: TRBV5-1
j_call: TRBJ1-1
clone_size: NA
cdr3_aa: CASSSTPDSRTTEAFF
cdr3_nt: TGCGCCAGCAGCTCTACCCCTGACAGCCGTACCACTGAAGCTTTCTTT

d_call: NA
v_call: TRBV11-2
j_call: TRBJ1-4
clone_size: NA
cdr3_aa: CASSLMSEKLFF
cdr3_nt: TGTGCCAGCAGTCTTATGAGTGAAAAACTGTTTTTT

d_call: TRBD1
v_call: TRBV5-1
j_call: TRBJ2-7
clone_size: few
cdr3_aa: CASSPQGIVNEQYF
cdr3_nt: TGCGCCAGCAGCCCACAGGGGATAGTGAACGAGCAGTACTTC

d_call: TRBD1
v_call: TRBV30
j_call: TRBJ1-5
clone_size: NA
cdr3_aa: CAWSVKGTGGEPQHF
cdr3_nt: TGTGCCTGGAGTGTTAAGGGGACAGGGGGAGAGCCCCAGCATTTT

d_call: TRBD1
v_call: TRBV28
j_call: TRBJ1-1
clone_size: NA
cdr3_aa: CASSQGGTGGTEAFF
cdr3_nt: TGTGCCAGCAGTCAGGGGGGGACAGGGGGCACTGAAGCTTTCTTT

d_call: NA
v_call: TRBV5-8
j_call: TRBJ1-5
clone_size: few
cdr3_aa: CASSLIAGADSNQPQHF
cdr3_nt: TGTGCCAGCAGCTTGATAGCCGGAGCAGATAGCAATCAGCCCCAGCATTTT

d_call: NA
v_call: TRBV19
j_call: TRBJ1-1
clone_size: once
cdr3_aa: CASGLGHSNTEAFF
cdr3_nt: TGTGCCAGTGGGCTGGGACACTCGAACACTGAAGCTTTCTTT

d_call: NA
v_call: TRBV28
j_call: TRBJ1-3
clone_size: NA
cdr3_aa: CASSPPAGSSGNTIYF
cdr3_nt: TGTGCCAGCAGTCCCCCGGCAGGTAGCTCTGGAAACACCATATATTTT

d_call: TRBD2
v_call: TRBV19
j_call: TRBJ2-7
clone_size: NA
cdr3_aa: CASTSGPSGGRTYEQYF
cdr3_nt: TGTGCCAGTACCAGCGGGCCTAGCGGGGGAAGGACCTACGAGCAGTACTTC

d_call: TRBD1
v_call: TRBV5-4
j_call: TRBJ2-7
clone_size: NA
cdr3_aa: CASSKPGQGVSYEQYF
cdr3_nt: TGTGCCAGCAGCAAGCCGGGACAGGGGGTCTCCTACGAGCAGTACTTC

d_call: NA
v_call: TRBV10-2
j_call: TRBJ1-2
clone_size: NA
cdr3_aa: CASSELAPRNYGYTF
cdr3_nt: TGCGCCAGCAGTGAGCTTGCTCCCAGAAACTATGGCTACACCTTC

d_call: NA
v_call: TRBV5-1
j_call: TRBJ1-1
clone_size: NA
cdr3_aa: CASSKVVLGGITEAFF
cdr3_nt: TGCGCCAGCAGCAAAGTAGTTCTAGGAGGTATCACTGAAGCTTTCTTT

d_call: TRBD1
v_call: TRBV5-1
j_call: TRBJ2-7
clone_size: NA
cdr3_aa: CASSLSGTGTYEQYF
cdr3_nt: TGCGCCAGCAGCTTGTCCGGGACAGGGACATACGAGCAGTACTTC